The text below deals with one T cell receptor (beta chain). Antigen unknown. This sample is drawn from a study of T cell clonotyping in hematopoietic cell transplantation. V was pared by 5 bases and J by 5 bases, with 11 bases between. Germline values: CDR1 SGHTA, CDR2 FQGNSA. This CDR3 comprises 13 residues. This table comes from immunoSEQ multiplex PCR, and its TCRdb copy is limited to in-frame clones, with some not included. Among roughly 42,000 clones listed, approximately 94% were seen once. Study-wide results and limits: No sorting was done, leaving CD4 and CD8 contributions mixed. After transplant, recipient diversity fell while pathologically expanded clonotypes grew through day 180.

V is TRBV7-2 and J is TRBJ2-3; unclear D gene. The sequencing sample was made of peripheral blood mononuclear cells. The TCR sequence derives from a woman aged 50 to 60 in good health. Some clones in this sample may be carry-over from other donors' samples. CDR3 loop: CASSISQRDTQYF. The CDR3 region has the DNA TGTGCCAGCAGCATTTCACAGAGAGATACGCAGTATTTT.